A selection of T cell receptor beta chains follows, all from one sample in a study of blood T cell repertoires in COVID-19. Clones were sequenced by immunoSEQ multiplex PCR, and TCRdb holds only the in-frame ones, with some missing. The top ten clones hold approximately 3.9% of a sample with more than 100,000 clones, 75% to 85% of them seen once. The sequenced material came from peripheral blood. Receptors originate from a woman older than 75 with acute or convalescent COVID-19. CDR3s include the opening cysteine and the closing phenylalanine or tryptophan. The order of the fields is D gene, clone size, V gene, J gene, CDR3 DNA, CDR3 protein. The D gene is left open where the match is weak. Size is stated for part of the rows, as once, few or many counts, or as a class when the clone is expanded.

>TRBD1|NA|TRBV4-3|TRBJ1-2
TGCGCCAGCAGCCAGTCCGGGACAGGGACCCCTAACTATGGCTACACCTTC
CASSQSGTGTPNYGYTF
>NA|NA|TRBV30|TRBJ1-6
TGTGCCTGGAGTCTCTCGGTGGCAGGGAATTCACCCCTCCACTTT
CAWSLSVAGNSPLHF
>TRBD2|NA|TRBV7-2|TRBJ2-2
TGTGCCAGCAGCTTAGAACGAGCGGGACCCGGGGAGCTGTTTTTT
CASSLERAGPGELFF
>TRBD1|NA|TRBV7-2|TRBJ1-1
TGTGCCAGCAGCTCGAGGACAGGGGGAGAGACTGAAGCTTTCTTT
CASSSRTGGETEAFF
>TRBD1|NA|TRBV5-1|TRBJ1-5
TGCGCCAGCAGCTTGGGACAGGGGGCCGGTCAGCCCCAGCATTTT
CASSLGQGAGQPQHF
>NA|NA|TRBV11-2|TRBJ2-7
TGTGCCAGCAGCAACTTTTTAGAGCAGTACTTC
CASSNFLEQYF
>TRBD1|NA|TRBV5-1|TRBJ1-3
TGCGCCAGCAGCACTGGGACAGCAGTCTCTGGAAACACCATATATTTT
CASSTGTAVSGNTIYF
>NA|NA|TRBV6-2/TRBV6-3|TRBJ1-2
TGTGCCAGCAGTTCCAGAATTACAGGGTCGGGTGGCTACACCTTC
CASSSRITGSGGYTF
>NA|NA|TRBV24-1|TRBJ2-5
TGTGCCACCAGTGATTCCAGACAAGAGACCCAGTACTTC
CATSDSRQETQYF
>NA|NA|TRBV3-1/TRBV3-2|TRBJ1-5
TGTGCCAGCAGCCAAGATAGGAGGAGCAATCAGCCCCAGCATTTT
CASSQDRRSNQPQHF
>TRBD1|NA|TRBV10-3|TRBJ2-2
TGTGCCATCAGGGGGACAGGTAACACCGGGGAGCTGTTTTTT
CAIRGTGNTGELFF
>TRBD1|NA|TRBV11-2|TRBJ1-3
TGTGCCAGCAGCCTGGACAGGGCTGGAAACACCATATATTTT
CASSLDRAGNTIYF
>NA|NA|TRBV25-1|TRBJ1-1
TGTGCCAGCAGTCCGGGGTGGGCCAAGGGTGAAGCTTTCTTT
CASSPGWAKGEAFF
>NA|NA|TRBV15|TRBJ1-5
TGTGCCACCAGCAGCTTCAATCAGCCCCAGCATTTT
CATSSFNQPQHF
>NA|once|TRBV21-1|TRBJ2-3
TGTGCCCGGATGCACAGGGACCTACCAATGGGGACAGATACGCAGTATTTT
CARMHRDLPMGTDTQYF
>NA|NA|TRBV28|TRBJ1-6
TGTGCCAGCAGTTTTTTCCCAGGGAGGGAAGACTCACCCCTCCACTTT
CASSFFPGREDSPLHF
>NA|NA|TRBV21-1|TRBJ1-5
TGTGCCAGCAGCAAAGGATCCAGGGACAGCAGCAATCAGCCCCAGCATTTT
CASSKGSRDSSNQPQHF